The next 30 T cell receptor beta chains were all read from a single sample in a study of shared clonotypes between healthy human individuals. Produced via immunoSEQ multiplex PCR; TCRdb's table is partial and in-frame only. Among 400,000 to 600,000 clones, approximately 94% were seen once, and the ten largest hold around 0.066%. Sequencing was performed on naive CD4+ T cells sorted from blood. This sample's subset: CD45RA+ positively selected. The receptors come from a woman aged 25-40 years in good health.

The DNA of the CDR3 is TGTGCCACCAGCAGAGATCTGGGCGGGAGTGAGACCCAGTACTTC. Its protein is CATSRDLGGSETQYF. The gene calls are TRBV15 and TRBJ2-5; 7 bases are a match to TRBD2. This CDR3 spans 15 amino acids. Looked up from germline, CDR1 is LNHNV and CDR2 is YYDKDF (reference sequence). V shed 0 bases and J 5 bases; nucleotides not matched to a gene: 6.

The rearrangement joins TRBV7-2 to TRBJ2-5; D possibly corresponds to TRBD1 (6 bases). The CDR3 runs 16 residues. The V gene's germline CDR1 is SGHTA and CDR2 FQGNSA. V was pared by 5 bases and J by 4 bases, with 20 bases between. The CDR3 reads CASSRALGAAPETQYF. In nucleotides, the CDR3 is TGTGCCAGCAGCCGTGCATTGGGGGCCGCACCAGAGACCCAGTACTTC.

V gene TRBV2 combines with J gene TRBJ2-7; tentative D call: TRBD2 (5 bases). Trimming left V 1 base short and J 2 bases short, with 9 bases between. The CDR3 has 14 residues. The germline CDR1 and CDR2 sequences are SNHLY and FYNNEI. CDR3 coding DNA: TGTGCCAGCAGTGAAGGGACTCAAGCCTACGAGCAGTACTTC. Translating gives CASSEGTQAYEQYF.

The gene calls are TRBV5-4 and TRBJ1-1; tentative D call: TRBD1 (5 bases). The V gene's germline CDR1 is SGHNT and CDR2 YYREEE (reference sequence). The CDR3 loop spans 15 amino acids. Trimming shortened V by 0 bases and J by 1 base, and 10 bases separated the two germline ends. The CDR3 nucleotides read TGTGCCAGCAGCTTGGTGGGGGGACGGAACACTGAAGCTTTCTTT. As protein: CASSLVGGRNTEAFF. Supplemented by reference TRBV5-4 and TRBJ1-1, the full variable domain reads ETGVTQSPTHLIKTRGQQVTLRCSSQSGHNTVSWYQQALGQGPQFIFQYYREEENGRGNFPPRFSGLQFPNYSSELNVNALELDDSALYLCASSLVGGRNTEAFFGQGTRLTVV.

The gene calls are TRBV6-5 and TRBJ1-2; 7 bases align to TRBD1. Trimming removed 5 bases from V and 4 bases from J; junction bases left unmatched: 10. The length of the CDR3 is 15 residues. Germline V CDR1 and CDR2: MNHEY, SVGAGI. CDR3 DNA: TGTGCCAGCAGTAATCCGAGACAGGGTTTCTATGGCTACACCTTC. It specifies CASSNPRQGFYGYTF.

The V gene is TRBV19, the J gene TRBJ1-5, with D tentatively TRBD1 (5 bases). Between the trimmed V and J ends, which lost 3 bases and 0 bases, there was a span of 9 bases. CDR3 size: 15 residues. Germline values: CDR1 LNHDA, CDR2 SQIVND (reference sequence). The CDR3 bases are TGTGCCAGTAGTATGGGGGTAGATAGCAATCAGCCCCAGCATTTT. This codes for CASSMGVDSNQPQHF.

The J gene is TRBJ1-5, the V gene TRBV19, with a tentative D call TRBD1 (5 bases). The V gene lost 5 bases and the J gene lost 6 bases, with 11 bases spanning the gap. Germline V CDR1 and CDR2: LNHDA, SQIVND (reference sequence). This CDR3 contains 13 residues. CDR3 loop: CASSEGIGQPQHF. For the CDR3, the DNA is TGTGCCAGTAGTGAGGGGATCGGTCAGCCCCAGCATTTT.

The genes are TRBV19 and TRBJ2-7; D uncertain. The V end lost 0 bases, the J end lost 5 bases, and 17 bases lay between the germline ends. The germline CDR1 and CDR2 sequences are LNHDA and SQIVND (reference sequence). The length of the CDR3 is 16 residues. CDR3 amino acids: CASSIDPVAGQNEQYF. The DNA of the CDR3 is TGTGCCAGTAGTATAGACCCGGTGGCAGGCCAGAACGAGCAGTACTTC.

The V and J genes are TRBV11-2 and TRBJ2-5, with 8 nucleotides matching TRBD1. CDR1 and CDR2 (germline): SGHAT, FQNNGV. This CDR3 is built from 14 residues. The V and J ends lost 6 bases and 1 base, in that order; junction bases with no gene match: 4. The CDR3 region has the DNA TGTGCCAGCAGTTACACAGGGGGCCAAGAGACCCAGTACTTC. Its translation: CASSYTGGQETQYF.

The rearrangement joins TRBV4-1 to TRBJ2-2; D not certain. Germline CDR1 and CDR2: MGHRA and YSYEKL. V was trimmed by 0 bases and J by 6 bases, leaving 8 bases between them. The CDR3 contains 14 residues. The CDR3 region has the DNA TGCGCCAGCAGCCAAGATATGGTTCCCGGGGAGCTGTTTTTT. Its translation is CASSQDMVPGELFF.

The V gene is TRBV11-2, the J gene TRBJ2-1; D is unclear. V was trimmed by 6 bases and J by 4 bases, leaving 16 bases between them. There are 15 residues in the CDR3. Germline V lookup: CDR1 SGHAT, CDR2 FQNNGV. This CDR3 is CASSYDPSPYNEQFF. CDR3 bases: TGTGCCAGCAGTTATGATCCAAGCCCTTACAATGAGCAGTTCTTC. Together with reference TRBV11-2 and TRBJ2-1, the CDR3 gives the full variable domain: EAGVAQSPRYKIIEKRQSVAFWCNPISGHATLYWYQQILGQGPKLLIQFQNNGVVDDSQLPKDRFSAERLKGVDSTLKIQPAKLEDSAVYLCASSYDPSPYNEQFFGPGTRLTVL.

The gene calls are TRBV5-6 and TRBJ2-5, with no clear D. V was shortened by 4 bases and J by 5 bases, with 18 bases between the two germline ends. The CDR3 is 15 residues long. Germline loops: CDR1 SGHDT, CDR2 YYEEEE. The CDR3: CASSDRPRLGETQYF. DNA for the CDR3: TGTGCCAGCAGCGACCGCCCGCGACTTGGGGAGACCCAGTACTTC.

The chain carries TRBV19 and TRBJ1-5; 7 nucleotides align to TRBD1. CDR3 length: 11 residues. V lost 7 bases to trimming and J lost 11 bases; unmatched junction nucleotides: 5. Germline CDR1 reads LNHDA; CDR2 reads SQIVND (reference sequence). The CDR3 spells CASNTQGSQHF. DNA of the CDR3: TGTGCCAGTAATACACAGGGGTCCCAGCATTTT.

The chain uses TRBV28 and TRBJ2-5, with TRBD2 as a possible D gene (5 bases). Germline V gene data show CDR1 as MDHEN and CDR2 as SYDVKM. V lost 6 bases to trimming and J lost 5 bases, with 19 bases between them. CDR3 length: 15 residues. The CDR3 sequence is CASSFPRGREETQYF. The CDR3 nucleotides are TGTGCCAGCAGCTTCCCACGCGGAAGGGAGGAGACCCAGTACTTC.

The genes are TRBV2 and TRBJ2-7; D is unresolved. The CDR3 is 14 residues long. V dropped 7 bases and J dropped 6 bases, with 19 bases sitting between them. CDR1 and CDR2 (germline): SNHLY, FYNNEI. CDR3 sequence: CASTTVGVRVEQYF. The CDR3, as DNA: TGTGCCAGCACGACGGTTGGGGTACGGGTCGAGCAGTACTTC.

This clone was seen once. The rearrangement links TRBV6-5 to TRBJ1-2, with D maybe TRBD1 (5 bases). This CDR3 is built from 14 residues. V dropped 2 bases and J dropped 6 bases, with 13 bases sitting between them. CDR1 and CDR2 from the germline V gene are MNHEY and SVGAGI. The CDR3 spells CASSYGSGPHGYTF. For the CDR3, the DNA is TGTGCCAGCAGTTACGGGTCAGGGCCCCATGGCTACACCTTC.

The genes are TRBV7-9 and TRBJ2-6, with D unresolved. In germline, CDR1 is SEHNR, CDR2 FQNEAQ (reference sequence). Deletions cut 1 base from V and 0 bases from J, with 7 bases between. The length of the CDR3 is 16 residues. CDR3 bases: TGTGCCAGCAGCTTAGTTTTGATCTCTGGGGCCAACGTCCTGACTTTC. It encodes CASSLVLISGANVLTF.

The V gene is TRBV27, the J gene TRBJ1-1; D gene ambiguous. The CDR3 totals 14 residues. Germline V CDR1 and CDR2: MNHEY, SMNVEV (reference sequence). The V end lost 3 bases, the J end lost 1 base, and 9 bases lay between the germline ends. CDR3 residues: CASSFPHTNTEAFF. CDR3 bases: TGTGCCAGCAGTTTCCCACACACGAACACTGAAGCTTTCTTT.

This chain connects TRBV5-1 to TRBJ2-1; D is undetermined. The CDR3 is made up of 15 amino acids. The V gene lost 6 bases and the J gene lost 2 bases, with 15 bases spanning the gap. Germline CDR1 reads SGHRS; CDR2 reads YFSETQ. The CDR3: CASTLNQVPYNEQFF. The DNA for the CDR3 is TGCGCCAGCACCCTCAACCAGGTGCCCTACAATGAGCAGTTCTTC.

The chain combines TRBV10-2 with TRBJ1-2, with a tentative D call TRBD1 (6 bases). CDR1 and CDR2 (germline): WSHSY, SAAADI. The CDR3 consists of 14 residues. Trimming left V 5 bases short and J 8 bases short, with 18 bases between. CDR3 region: CASSKGGRQAGYTF. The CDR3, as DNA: TGCGCCAGCAGTAAAGGGGGGCGTCAGGCGGGCTACACCTTC.

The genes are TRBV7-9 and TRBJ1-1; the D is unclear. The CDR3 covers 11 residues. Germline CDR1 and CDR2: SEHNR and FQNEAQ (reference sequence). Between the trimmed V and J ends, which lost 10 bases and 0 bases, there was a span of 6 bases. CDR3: CAINVNTEAFF. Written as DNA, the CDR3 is TGTGCCATCAACGTGAACACTGAAGCTTTCTTT.

The CDR3 protein is CASSLFGQGPPRGYQPQHF. In DNA form, the CDR3 reads TGTGCCAGCAGTTTATTTGGACAGGGACCACCTCGGGGGTATCAGCCCCAGCATTTT. V is TRBV27 and J is TRBJ1-5, with 8 bases aligning to TRBD1. The CDR3 contains 19 residues. In germline, CDR1 is MNHEY, CDR2 SMNVEV (reference sequence). V trimming: 1 base; J trimming: 5 bases; junction bases outside the gene matches: 16.

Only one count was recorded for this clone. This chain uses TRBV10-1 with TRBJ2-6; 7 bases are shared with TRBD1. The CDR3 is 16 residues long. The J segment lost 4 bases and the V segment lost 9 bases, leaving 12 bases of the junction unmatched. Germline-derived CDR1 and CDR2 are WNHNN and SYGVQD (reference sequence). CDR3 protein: CARPGTDLSGANVLTF. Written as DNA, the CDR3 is TGCGCCAGACCAGGGACAGACCTCTCCGGGGCCAACGTCCTGACTTTC.

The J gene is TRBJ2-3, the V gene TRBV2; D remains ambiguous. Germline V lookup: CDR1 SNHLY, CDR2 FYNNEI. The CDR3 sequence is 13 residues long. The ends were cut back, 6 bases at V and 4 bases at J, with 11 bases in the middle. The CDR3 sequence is CASSEIGSDTQYF. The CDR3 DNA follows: TGTGCCAGCAGCGAAATAGGCTCAGATACGCAGTATTTT. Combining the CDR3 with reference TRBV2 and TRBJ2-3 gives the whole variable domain EPEVTQTPSHQVTQMGQEVILRCVPISNHLYFYWYRQILGQKVEFLVSFYNNEISEKSEIFDDQFSVERPDGSNFTLKIRSTKLEDSAMYFCASSEIGSDTQYFGPGTRLTVL.

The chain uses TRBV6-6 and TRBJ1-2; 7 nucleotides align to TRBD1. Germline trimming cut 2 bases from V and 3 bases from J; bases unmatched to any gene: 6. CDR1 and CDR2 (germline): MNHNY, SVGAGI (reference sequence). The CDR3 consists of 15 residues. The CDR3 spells CASSYAGTDYYGYTF. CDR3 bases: TGTGCCAGCAGTTACGCAGGGACAGATTACTATGGCTACACCTTC.

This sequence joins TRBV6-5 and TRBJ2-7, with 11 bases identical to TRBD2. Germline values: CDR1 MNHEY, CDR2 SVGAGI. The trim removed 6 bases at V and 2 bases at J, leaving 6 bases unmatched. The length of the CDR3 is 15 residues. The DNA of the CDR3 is TGTGCCAGCAGATCTCTTAGCGGGAGGGCCTACGAGCAGTACTTC. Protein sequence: CASRSLSGRAYEQYF.

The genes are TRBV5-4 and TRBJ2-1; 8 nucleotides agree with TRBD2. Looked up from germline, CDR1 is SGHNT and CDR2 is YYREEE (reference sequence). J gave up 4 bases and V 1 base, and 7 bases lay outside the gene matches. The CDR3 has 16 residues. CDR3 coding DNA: TGTGCCAGCAGCTTGATGTCGAGCGGGAGTTACAATGAGCAGTTCTTC. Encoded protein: CASSLMSSGSYNEQFF.

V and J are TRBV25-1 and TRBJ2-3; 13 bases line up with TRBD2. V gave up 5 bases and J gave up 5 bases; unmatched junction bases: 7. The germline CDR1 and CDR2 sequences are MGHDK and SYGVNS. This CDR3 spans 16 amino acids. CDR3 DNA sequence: TGTGCCAGCAGTCCTTGGACTAGCGGGAGTGAAGATACGCAGTATTTT. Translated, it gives CASSPWTSGSEDTQYF.

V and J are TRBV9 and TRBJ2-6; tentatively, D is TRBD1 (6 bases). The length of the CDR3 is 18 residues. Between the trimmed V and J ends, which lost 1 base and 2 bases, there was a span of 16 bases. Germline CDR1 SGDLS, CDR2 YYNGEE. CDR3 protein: CASSVHDSNRAGANVLTF. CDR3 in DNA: TGTGCCAGCAGCGTACACGACTCTAACAGGGCTGGGGCCAACGTCCTGACTTTC.

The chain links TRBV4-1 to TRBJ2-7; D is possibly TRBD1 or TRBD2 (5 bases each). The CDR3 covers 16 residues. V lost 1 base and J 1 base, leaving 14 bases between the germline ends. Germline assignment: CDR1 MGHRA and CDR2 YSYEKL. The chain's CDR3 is CASSQGGRDGSYEQYF. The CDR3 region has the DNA TGCGCCAGCAGCCAAGGAGGACGGGACGGTTCCTACGAGCAGTACTTC.